This is a list of T cell receptor beta chains from one sample in a study of blood T cells in healthy people across ages. One entry per CDR3 protein results from TCRdb running MiXCR on the 5' RACE reads. The data show 800,000 to 950,000 distinct CDR3 sequences, with about 28% seen just once and approximately 10% held by the top ten. These records were also assigned to another study, of T cells of mothers and their children.

Sequencing was carried out using blood. Source of these receptors: a woman aged 40 to 49 in good health. Each CDR3 is given with its conserved first and last residue. The order of the fields is clone size, J gene, V gene, D gene, CDR3 DNA, CDR3 protein. A D gene is named only where the DNA matches it firmly. Clone sizes are given selectively: once, few, many, or a class where the clone is expanded.

>.|TRBJ1-4|TRBV2|TRBD1
TGTGCCAGCAGCCCAGACAGGGGGCAAAGGGAAAAACTGTTTTTT
CASSPDRGQREKLFF
>many|TRBJ2-7|TRBV29-1|.
TGCAGCGTTGAATTGGAGAGCTCCTACGAGCAGTACTTC
CSVELESSYEQYF
>many|TRBJ2-7|TRBV20-1|.
TGCAGTGCTCCGGACGGAGATCGACGGGAGCAGTACTTC
CSAPDGDRREQYF
>few|TRBJ2-7|TRBV15|.
TGTGCCACCAGCGCGGCTTGGGAATCCTACGAGCAGTACTTC
CATSAAWESYEQYF
>.|TRBJ2-7|TRBV20-1|TRBD2
TGCAGTGCTAGAGATCCCCGGTCCCCTACCGGGACTAGCGGGGGGGCCCTCTCCTACGAGCAGTACTTC
CSARDPRSPTGTSGGALSYEQYF
>many|TRBJ1-2|TRBV4-3|.
TGCGCCAGCAGCCCTGGACAGACTAACTATGGCTACACCTTC
CASSPGQTNYGYTF
>.|TRBJ1-2|TRBV7-3|TRBD1
TGTGCCAGCAGCTTGATGCAGGGGGGATTTAACTATGGCTACACCTTC
CASSLMQGGFNYGYTF
>.|TRBJ1-2|TRBV28|.
TGTGCCAGCAGTTTAATGCAGGGCCTCTACACCTTC
CASSLMQGLYTF
>few|TRBJ2-1|TRBV15|.
TGTGCCACCAGCACCGCGCTAGCAAATGAGCAGTTCTTC
CATSTALANEQFF
>once|TRBJ2-7|TRBV15|TRBD2
TGTGCCACCAGCAGAGATGCTAGCGGGGACTCCTACGAGCAGTACTTC
CATSRDASGDSYEQYF
>many|TRBJ2-3|TRBV7-3|.
TGTGCCAGCAGCTTAACCAGGGTAGATACGCAGTATTTT
CASSLTRVDTQYF
>.|TRBJ2-3|TRBV21-1|.
TGTGCCAGCAGCAAAGTGGAGGGTCGACCAACAGATACGCAGTATTTT
CASSKVEGRPTDTQYF
>few|TRBJ2-3|TRBV28|TRBD2
TGTGCCAGCTTGACAAGCGGGGGTACAGATACGCAGTATTTT
CASLTSGGTDTQYF
>many|TRBJ2-5|TRBV7-2|.
TGTGCCAGCCGAGGGGAGACCCAGTACTTC
CASRGETQYF
>many|TRBJ2-7|TRBV7-9|TRBD1
TGTGCCAGCAGTTTTAGGGGACAGGGCTACGAGCAGTACTTC
CASSFRGQGYEQYF
>.|TRBJ2-3|TRBV18|TRBD2
TGTGCCAGCAGCACTAGCGGGGGGCTATACGGTACGCAGTATTTT
CASSTSGGLYGTQYF
>few|TRBJ2-3|TRBV7-2|TRBD2
TGTGCCAGCAGCTTATCTGGGGCGGGACTAACCACAGATACGCAGTATTTT
CASSLSGAGLTTDTQYF
>few|TRBJ1-2|TRBV9|.
TGTGCCAGCAGCGTAGCTACAGCGACTAACTATGGCTACACCTTC
CASSVATATNYGYTF
>.|TRBJ2-5|TRBV10-3|.
TGTGCCATCAGAACTGGAGTAACGGGGTTAGAGACCCAGTACTTC
CAIRTGVTGLETQYF
>few|TRBJ1-3|TRBV5-1|.
TGCGCCAGCAGCCCGGACGTCGCGGGGGACACCATATATTTT
CASSPDVAGDTIYF